This TCR beta chain was obtained from a study of blood T cell repertoires in COVID-19. As for the study in general: The United States, Italy and Spain supplied acute and convalescent COVID-19 samples. Nucleic acid was either cDNA or gDNA, and it came from T cells, B-cell-depleted T cells, or PBMCs.

As processed by the authors: How many nucleated cells were present was estimated from reference gene primer amplification. Measured with immunoSEQ multiplex PCR; TCRdb has only the in-frame clones, and not every one. V and J calls and clone size are as listed in that table; D and trimming were resolved from the DNA. The sample carries tens of thousands of clones, 86% recorded once. In this sample, this clone turned up once. Sequenced material: peripheral blood. This TCR was sampled from a man between 65 and 79 years old with active COVID-19.

The CDR3 loop reads CASSPGGLNTEAFF. DNA of the CDR3: TGTGCCAGCAGCCCGGGGGGACTGAACACTGAAGCTTTCTTT. The rearrangement links TRBV4-2 to TRBJ1-1; maybe TRBD1 (5 bases). Germline CDR1 LGHNA, CDR2 YNFKEQ. Deletions cut 4 bases from V and 0 bases from J, with 9 bases between. CDR3 length: 14 residues.